This T cell receptor beta chain was captured in a study of cytomegalovirus exposure and HLA in healthy donors. Findings of the study overall: Other equally common chains were less clonally expanded than HLA-associated TCR beta chains, a later analysis showed.

A few counts support this clone. Its antigen is not identified. The same CDR3 arises from other DNA sequences in this sample as well. V dropped 5 bases and J dropped 6; count of bases not matched to a gene: 7. CDR3 size: 14 residues. Looked up from germline, CDR1 is SGHRS and CDR2 is YFSETQ. The PCR ran on 60 Vbeta and 13 Jbeta primers. Assay: immunoSEQ multiplex PCR; the TCRdb copy retains only in-frame clones and omits some. Here the sample spans under 300,000 clones, approximately 82% being singletons. The sample comprised PBMCs. This receptor was identified in a woman aged 55-69 years in good health and CMV-seropositive. V and J are TRBV5-1 and TRBJ1-2; 10 bases align to TRBD1. The CDR3 DNA sequence: TGCGCCAGCAGTCTGACAGGGGGCAAGGATGGCTACACCTTC. This translates into CASSLTGGKDGYTF.